Below, 23 T cell receptor beta chains from the same sample are listed, as sequenced in a study of identical twins (dated by TCRdb to 2015 to 2016). Receptor libraries were prepared by 5' RACE. Sequencer: Illumina HiSeq 2000. TCRdb passed the public sequencing reads through fastp at Q25 and MiXCR, retaining productive beta sequences. CDR3 protein sequences are deduplicated, and each keeps its most common genes and DNA. Present in this sample are fewer than 650,000 distinct CDR3 sequences, just over 7% of which were seen just once. Together, the top ten hold 1.6% of the sample. These records were also assigned to another study, of yellow fever vaccine responses in identical twins.

Sequencing was performed on PBMCs. All receptors come from a woman aged 18-29 years in good health.

This clonotype was counted only a few times. The CDR3 spells CASSPGLPVRPYEQYF. The DNA of the CDR3 is TGTGCCAGCAGCCCGGGGCTCCCGGTCCGCCCTTACGAGCAGTACTTC. The rearrangement uses TRBV3-1 and TRBJ2-7; D tentatively reads TRBD1 or TRBD2 (5 bases each). The germline CDR1 and CDR2 sequences are LGHDT and YNNKEL (reference sequence). Trimming took off 4 bases at V and 4 bases at J, with 20 bases between the two ends. The CDR3 is 16 amino acids.

This clonotype was detected only a few times. The chain is built from TRBV11-2 and TRBJ2-1, with 11 bases that match TRBD2. The germline V gene has CDR1 SGHAT and CDR2 FQNNGV. Losses at the gene ends were 6 bases for V and 7 bases for J; bases not matched to a gene: 8. This CDR3 contains 15 residues. The CDR3 is CASRNIAGGQNEQFF. The CDR3 coding sequence is TGTGCCAGCAGGAATATAGCGGGGGGGCAAAATGAGCAGTTCTTC.

A few counts support this clonotype. The chain carries TRBV10-2 and TRBJ2-7; TRBD2 matches 11 bases. Trimming took 5 bases from V and 7 from J; bases not matched to a gene: 16. Germline V gives CDR1 WSHSY, CDR2 SAAADI. The CDR3 runs to 17 residues. Here the CDR3 reads CASSHRTSGLGTEEQYV. CDR3 nucleotide sequence: TGCGCCAGCAGTCACAGGACTAGCGGGTTGGGTACGGAGGAGCAGTACGTC.

The V call is TRBV2, the J call TRBJ2-2; 7 bases are shared with TRBD1. The CDR3 is 14 residues long. From germline, CDR1 is SNHLY and CDR2 FYNNEI. The junction had 5 bases not matched to a gene; V was cut back by 4 bases and J by 6 bases. CDR3 DNA sequence: TGTGCCAGCAGTGCCGACAGGGTTGCCGGGGAGCTGTTTTTT. Protein sequence: CASSADRVAGELFF. Full variable domain (rest looked up from reference TRBV2 and TRBJ2-2): EPEVTQTPSHQVTQMGQEVILRCVPISNHLYFYWYRQILGQKVEFLVSFYNNEISEKSEIFDDQFSVERPDGSNFTLKIRSTKLEDSAMYFCASSADRVAGELFFGEGSRLTVL.

This clonotype came up a few times. J is TRBJ2-5 and V is TRBV2; possibly TRBD1 or TRBD2 for D (5 bases each). This CDR3 region has 14 residues. Trimming took off 8 bases at V and 5 bases at J, with 18 bases between the two ends. CDR1 is SNHLY, CDR2 FYNNEI, per germline. CDR3 sequence (DNA): TGTGCCAGCCTGGGCGAGGGGACGGGGGAGACCCAGTACTTC. It is translated as CASLGEGTGETQYF.

This clonotype was counted a few times. This chain uses TRBV20-1 with TRBJ2-1; D may match TRBD1 or TRBD2 (5 bases each). V was shortened by 3 bases and J by 10 bases, with 19 bases between the two germline ends. Per germline, CDR1 DFQATT and CDR2 SNEGSKA (reference sequence). This CDR3 contains 14 residues. The CDR3 sequence is CSARVVGTSREQFF. The CDR3 region has the DNA TGCAGTGCTAGGGTAGTCGGGACGTCGAGAGAGCAGTTCTTC.

Only a few counts were recorded for this clonotype. The CDR3 loop is CASSPSVRDTYEQYF. DNA of the CDR3: TGTGCCAGCAGCCCCTCAGTTAGGGACACATACGAGCAGTACTTC. The V gene is TRBV7-8, the J gene TRBJ2-7, with D maybe TRBD1 (6 bases). V lost 5 bases, J lost 4 bases, and 18 bases lay in between. Germline loops: CDR1 SGHVS, CDR2 FQNEAQ. The CDR3 is 15 residues long.

The rearrangement links TRBV6-2 or TRBV6-3 to TRBJ2-7; 10 bases agree with TRBD2. The ends lost 5 bases at V and 0 bases at J; junction bases unmatched: 1. Germline assignment: CDR1 MNHEY and CDR2 SVGEGT. The CDR3 extends over 14 amino acids. This chain's CDR3 is CASSSGGVSYEQYV. DNA for the CDR3: TGTGCCAGCAGTAGCGGGGGGGTCTCCTACGAGCAGTACGTC.

Many counts were recorded for this clonotype. The rearrangement links TRBV28 to TRBJ2-1; 10 bases align to TRBD2. The CDR3 contains 16 residues. The V segment lost 8 bases and the J segment 4 bases; nucleotides outside the gene matches: 11. In germline, CDR1 is MDHEN, CDR2 SYDVKM. CDR3 in DNA: TGTGCCAGCGAGCCCGTGCGACTAGCGGGTTACAATGAGCAGTTCTTC. Its translation is CASEPVRLAGYNEQFF.

The gene calls are TRBV5-1 and TRBJ2-7; D not resolved. This CDR3 has 14 residues. V lost 0 bases to trimming and J lost 5 bases, with 12 bases between them. Germline V gene sequence: CDR1 SGHRS, CDR2 YFSETQ. Here the CDR3 DNA reads TGCGCCAGCAGCTTGGTGGCGACGTCTGACGAGCAGTACGTC. It codes for CASSLVATSDEQYV.

At least ten counts were recorded for this clonotype. The chain combines TRBV10-2 with TRBJ2-7; no clear D gene. The CDR3 sequence is 12 residues long. CDR1 is WSHSY, CDR2 SAAADI, per germline. Trimming left V 3 bases short and J 0 bases short, with 3 bases between. CDR3 amino acids: CASSDSSYEQYF. Here the CDR3 DNA reads TGCGCCAGCAGTGATAGCTCCTACGAGCAGTACTTC.

This clonotype was seen many times. The V and J genes are TRBV12-3 or TRBV12-4 and TRBJ2-2; D call uncertain. V shed 4 bases and J shed 1 base, with 13 bases lying between them. The CDR3 sequence is 16 residues long. CDR3 loop: CASSSGYGGNTGELFF. The CDR3 nucleotides are TGTGCCAGCAGTTCGGGTTATGGCGGGAACACCGGGGAGCTGTTTTTT.

This clonotype was seen a handful of times. The rearrangement joins TRBV12-3 or TRBV12-4 to TRBJ2-1; D possibly uses TRBD1 or TRBD2 (5 bases each). The CDR3 sequence is 11 residues long. The V end lost 6 bases, the J end lost 12 bases, and 12 bases lay between the germline ends. This CDR3 is CASSKPGRQFF. In nucleotides, the CDR3 is TGTGCCAGCAGCAAACCAGGGAGGCAGTTCTTC.

The V and J genes are TRBV12-3 or TRBV12-4 and TRBJ2-7, with unresolved D. The CDR3 totals 13 residues. V lost 5 bases to trimming and J lost 4 bases, with 12 bases between them. The CDR3 is CASSVDTRYEQYF. The CDR3 DNA reads TGTGCCAGCAGTGTCGACACCCGATACGAGCAGTACTTC.

The V call is TRBV28, the J call TRBJ1-1; 7 positions agree with TRBD1. Per germline, CDR1 MDHEN and CDR2 SYDVKM. The CDR3 is 12 amino acids. Trimming removed 9 bases from V and 7 bases from J; junction bases left unmatched: 8. CDR3 residues: CASSTGVSEAFF. In nucleotides, the CDR3 is TGTGCCAGTAGCACAGGGGTTAGTGAAGCTTTCTTT.

The chain recombines TRBV5-1 with TRBJ1-1; TRBD1 matches 7 bases. This CDR3 comprises 14 residues. Germline lookup yields CDR1 SGHRS and CDR2 YFSETQ. After removal of 2 bases from V and 7 bases from J, the junction contained 8 bases not matched to a gene. The CDR3, as DNA: TGCGCCAGCAGCTTTCAGGGGGATTTTAATGAAGCTTTCTTT. It codes for CASSFQGDFNEAFF. Supplemented by reference TRBV5-1 and TRBJ1-1, the full variable domain reads KAGVTQTPRYLIKTRGQQVTLSCSPISGHRSVSWYQQTPGQGLQFLFEYFSETQRNKGNFPGRFSGRQFSNSRSEMNVSTLELGDSALYLCASSFQGDFNEAFFGQGTRLTVV.

This clonotype was recorded a few times. Written as DNA, the CDR3 is TGTGCCATCAGTGGGCCGGGACAGGGGGGCAATGAGCAGTTCTTC. Translating gives CAISGPGQGGNEQFF. This chain joins TRBV10-3 and TRBJ2-1; 11 nucleotides match TRBD1. V dropped 4 bases and J dropped 6; count of bases not matched to a gene: 5. Germline loops: CDR1 ENHRY, CDR2 SYGVKD. The CDR3 consists of 15 residues.

The chain joins TRBV14 to TRBJ1-1, with D possibly being TRBD1 (5 bases). Looked up from germline, CDR1 is SGHDN and CDR2 is FVKESK. V was shortened by 4 bases and J by 4 bases, with 16 bases between the two germline ends. The CDR3 runs 15 residues. CDR3 nucleotide sequence: TGTGCCAGCAGCCCACCCCGGGGGTGGGGCACTGAAGCTTTCTTT. This sequence encodes CASSPPRGWGTEAFF.

This clonotype was detected only a few times. The V call is TRBV20-1, the J call TRBJ2-1, with 14 bases aligning to TRBD2. Germline V gene data show CDR1 as DFQATT and CDR2 as SNEGSKA (reference sequence). J gave up 7 bases and V 6 bases, and 5 bases lay outside the gene matches. The CDR3 has 14 amino acids. The CDR3 sequence: CSARLAGGQNEQFF. The CDR3 bases are TGCAGTGCCAGACTAGCGGGGGGGCAAAATGAGCAGTTCTTC.

This clonotype has only a few counts. V gene TRBV28 combines with J gene TRBJ2-2, with TRBD2 matching 13 bases. CDR3 length: 19 residues. Germline V gene sequence: CDR1 MDHEN, CDR2 SYDVKM. The J segment lost 7 bases and the V segment lost 6 bases, leaving 17 bases of the junction unmatched. CDR3: CASSSPRLAGGQRDGELFF. The CDR3, as DNA: TGTGCCAGCAGCTCCCCGAGACTAGCGGGAGGCCAGAGGGACGGGGAGCTGTTTTTT.

This clonotype was recorded many times. The chain links TRBV24-1 to TRBJ2-1, with D perhaps matching TRBD2 (6 bases). The germline V and J ends were trimmed by 7 bases and 6 bases, with 12 bases remaining between them. This CDR3 has 13 amino acids. Germline-derived CDR1 and CDR2 are KGHDR and SFDVKD. CDR3: CATRKEGVNEQFF. Here the CDR3 DNA reads TGTGCCACCAGAAAGGAGGGAGTCAATGAGCAGTTCTTC.

J is TRBJ2-1 and V is TRBV7-8, with D possibly being TRBD1 or TRBD2 (5 bases each). Germline V gene lookup returns CDR1 SGHVS and CDR2 FQNEAQ. The CDR3 runs 17 residues. Trimming pared 4 bases from V and 5 bases from J, leaving 21 bases between. CDR3 in amino acids: CASSSEYGGSLNNEQFF. The CDR3 bases are TGTGCCAGCAGCTCGGAATATGGGGGAAGTTTGAACAATGAGCAGTTCTTC.

This clonotype was counted a few times. The chain carries TRBV24-1 and TRBJ2-3; D is ambiguous. CDR1 KGHDR and CDR2 SFDVKD come from the germline V gene. This CDR3 is built from 14 residues. Deletions cut 1 base from V and 3 bases from J, with 7 bases between. The DNA of the CDR3 is TGTGCCACCAGTGATTTCACACCGACAGATACGCAGTATTTT. Its translation is CATSDFTPTDTQYF.